Each of the 12 T cell receptor beta chains below was sequenced from the same sample in a study of long-term antiretroviral therapy in people with HIV. Survey level was the resolution at which the v3.0 immunoSEQ assay ran. Clones were sequenced by immunoSEQ multiplex PCR, and TCRdb holds only the in-frame ones, with some missing. The sample records 25,000 or so clones, approximately 78% being singletons. The sample in question was unsorted PBMCs, obtained 1.5 years before starting antiretroviral therapy. Every receptor here comes from a man between 18 and 29 years old with HIV.

This clone was seen more than once but under ten times. V and J are TRBV2 and TRBJ2-2; D ambiguous. Germline V CDR1 and CDR2: SNHLY, FYNNEI. The CDR3 is 11 residues long. V was pared by 7 bases and J by 6 bases, with 6 bases between. CDR3 residues: CASTGPGELFF. CDR3 nucleotides: TGTGCCAGCACCGGACCCGGGGAGCTGTTTTTT.

The chain uses TRBV27 and TRBJ2-1; weak D call: TRBD2 (5 bases). The CDR3 runs 15 residues. The V end was cut by 3 bases, the J end by 3 bases, with 12 bases between. Germline V gene lookup returns CDR1 MNHEY and CDR2 SMNVEV (reference sequence). DNA for the CDR3: TGTGCCAGCAGTTTTGCAGGACTCTACTACAATGAGCAGTTCTTC. It encodes CASSFAGLYYNEQFF.

This clone was seen a few times. The chain employs TRBV25-1 and TRBJ2-3; 8 nucleotides match TRBD2. This CDR3 is built from 16 residues. The germline CDR1 and CDR2 sequences are MGHDK and SYGVNS. V trimming: 4 bases; J trimming: 4 bases; junction bases outside the gene matches: 10. The DNA for the CDR3 is TGTGCCAGCAGTGTGAATAGCGGGACGGGCCCAGATACGCAGTATTTT. Protein product: CASSVNSGTGPDTQYF. Drawing the rest from reference TRBV25-1 and TRBJ2-3, the complete variable domain is EADIYQTPRYLVIGTGKKITLECSQTMGHDKMYWYQQDPGMELHLIHYSYGVNSTEKGDLSSESTVSRIRTEHFPLTLESARPSHTSQYLCASSVNSGTGPDTQYFGPGTRLTVL.

In this sample, this clone turned up once. The genes are TRBV13 and TRBJ1-2; TRBD1 might be the D (6 bases). The germline V gene has CDR1 PRHDT and CDR2 FYEKMQ (reference sequence). With 0 bases removed from V and 4 bases from J, the gap between germline ends came to 18 bases. This CDR3 region has 17 residues. The DNA of the CDR3 is TGTGCCAGCAGCTTAGGCCTAGGGACACCAACTTTCTATGGCTACACCTTC. Translation: CASSLGLGTPTFYGYTF.

CDR3 amino acids: CASSMTSTDTQYF. In DNA form, the CDR3 reads TGCGCCAGCAGTATGACTAGCACAGATACGCAGTATTTT. The rearrangement links TRBV10-2 to TRBJ2-3; D is uncertain. Looked up from germline, CDR1 is WSHSY and CDR2 is SAAADI. The CDR3 runs to 13 residues. V was trimmed by 5 bases and J by 0 bases, leaving 6 bases between them.

There are a few counts of this clone. V and J are TRBV29-1 and TRBJ2-7; TRBD1 aligns across 7 bases. Trimming cost V 5 bases and J 6 bases; bases outside gene matches: 13. The germline gives CDR1 SQVTM, CDR2 ANQGSEA. This CDR3 has 14 amino acids. CDR3 sequence (DNA): TGCAGCGTTCTTTCCGACAGGGCCCAGGGCGAGCAGTACTTC. Its protein product is CSVLSDRAQGEQYF.

This clone was seen only a few times. The rearrangement uses TRBV6-4 and TRBJ2-7, with unresolved D. The CDR3 has 15 residues. The V and J ends lost 2 bases and 3 bases respectively, with 14 bases between them. Germline CDR1 MRHNA, CDR2 SNTAGT. The CDR3 loop reads CASSDVPRPLYEQYF. The CDR3 DNA sequence: TGTGCCAGCAGTGACGTCCCAAGGCCCCTCTACGAGCAGTACTTC.

This clone was detected only a few times. The chain couples TRBV5-5 to TRBJ2-7; 7 bases are shared with TRBD1. V shed 3 bases, J shed 5 bases, and the junction held 11 bases outside the gene matches. Germline V CDR1 and CDR2: SGHKS, YYEKEE (reference sequence). There are 15 residues in the CDR3. The CDR3 is CASSWTQGPRDEQYF. The DNA of the CDR3 is TGTGCCAGCAGCTGGACACAGGGGCCCAGGGACGAGCAGTACTTC.

This clone showed up just a few times. The chain couples TRBV2 to TRBJ1-2; 10 nucleotides align to TRBD1. Unmatched junction bases numbered 3, after V lost 1 base and J lost 7 bases. Germline V gene data show CDR1 as SNHLY and CDR2 as FYNNEI. This CDR3 region has 14 residues. The DNA for the CDR3 is TGTGCCAGCAGTGAAGGACAGGGGGCGCGTGGCTACACCTTC. Translating gives CASSEGQGARGYTF.

The genes are TRBV18 and TRBJ1-5; tentative D call: TRBD1 (5 bases). Trimming cost V 3 bases and J 5 bases, with 11 bases left between them. This CDR3 region has 14 residues. Germline V gives CDR1 KGHSH, CDR2 LQKENI. CDR3 region: CASSPFGADQPQHF. The CDR3, as DNA: TGTGCCAGCTCACCGTTTGGGGCAGATCAGCCCCAGCATTTT. Complete variable domain (other parts from reference TRBV18 and TRBJ1-5): NAGVMQNPRHLVRRRGQEARLRCSPMKGHSHVYWYRQLPEEGLKFMVYLQKENIIDESGMPKERFSAEFPKEGPSILRIQQVVRGDSAAYFCASSPFGADQPQHFGDGTRLSIL.

This sequence joins TRBV10-3 and TRBJ2-2, with 12 bases matching TRBD1. Per the germline V gene, CDR1 is ENHRY and CDR2 is SYGVKD. The ends lost 7 bases at V and 4 bases at J; junction bases unmatched: 10. The CDR3 has 17 amino acids. The CDR3: CAINPGQGARSTGELFF. The CDR3 DNA reads as TGTGCCATCAATCCGGGACAGGGGGCGCGGAGCACCGGGGAGCTGTTTTTT.

This rearrangement joins TRBV5-1 to TRBJ2-3; D might be TRBD2 (6 bases). The length of the CDR3 is 19 residues. In germline, CDR1 is SGHRS, CDR2 YFSETQ. V shed 4 bases and J shed 0 bases, with 24 bases lying between them. CDR3 nucleotides: TGCGCCAGCAGCCTCATGGGGGTTCCTAGCGAATACAGCACAGATACGCAGTATTTT. It yields the protein CASSLMGVPSEYSTDTQYF. The whole variable domain, filled in from reference TRBV5-1 and TRBJ2-3, reads KAGVTQTPRYLIKTRGQQVTLSCSPISGHRSVSWYQQTPGQGLQFLFEYFSETQRNKGNFPGRFSGRQFSNSRSEMNVSTLELGDSALYLCASSLMGVPSEYSTDTQYFGPGTRLTVL.